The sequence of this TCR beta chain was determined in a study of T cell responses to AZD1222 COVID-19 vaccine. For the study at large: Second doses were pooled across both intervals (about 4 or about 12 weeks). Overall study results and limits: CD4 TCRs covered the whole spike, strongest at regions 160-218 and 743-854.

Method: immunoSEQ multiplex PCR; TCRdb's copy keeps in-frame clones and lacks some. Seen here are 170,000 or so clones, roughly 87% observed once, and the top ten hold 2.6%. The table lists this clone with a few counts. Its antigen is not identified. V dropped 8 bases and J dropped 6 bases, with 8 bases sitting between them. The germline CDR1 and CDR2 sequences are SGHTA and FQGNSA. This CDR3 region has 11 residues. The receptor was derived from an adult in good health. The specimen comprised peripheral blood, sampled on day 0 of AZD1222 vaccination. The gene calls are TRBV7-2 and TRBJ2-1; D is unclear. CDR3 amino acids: CASGSFNEQFF. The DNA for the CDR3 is TGTGCCAGCGGTAGCTTCAATGAGCAGTTCTTC.